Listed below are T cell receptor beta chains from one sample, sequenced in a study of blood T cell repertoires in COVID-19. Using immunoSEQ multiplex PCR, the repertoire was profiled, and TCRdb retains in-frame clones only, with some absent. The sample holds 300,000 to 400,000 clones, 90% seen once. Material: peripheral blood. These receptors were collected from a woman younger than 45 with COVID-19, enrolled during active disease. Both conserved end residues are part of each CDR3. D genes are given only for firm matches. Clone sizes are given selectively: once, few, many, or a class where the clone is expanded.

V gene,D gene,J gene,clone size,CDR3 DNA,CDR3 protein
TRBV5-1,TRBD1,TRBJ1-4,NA,TGCGCCAGCAGCATGGGACAGGGTAATGAAAAACTGTTTTTT,CASSMGQGNEKLFF
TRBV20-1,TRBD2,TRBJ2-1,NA,TGCAGTGCTAGTAGTTTCCGGCTAGCGGGAGGATCGTTCTACAATGAGCAGTTCTTC,CSASSFRLAGGSFYNEQFF
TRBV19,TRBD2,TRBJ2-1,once,TGTGCCAGCAGGCTAGCGGGCAATGAGCAGTTCTTC,CASRLAGNEQFF
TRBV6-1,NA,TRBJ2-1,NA,TGTGCCAGCAGTGAAAGGGGTAATGAGCAGTTCTTC,CASSERGNEQFF
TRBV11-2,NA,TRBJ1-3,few,TGTGCCAGCAGCTTACTCATAGAATCCTCTGGAAACACCATATATTTT,CASSLLIESSGNTIYF
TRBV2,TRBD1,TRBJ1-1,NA,TGTGCCAGCAGTGAGAGACAGGGGGCTATCACTGAAGCTTTCTTT,CASSERQGAITEAFF
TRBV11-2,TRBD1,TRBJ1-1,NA,TGTGCCAGCAGCTTAGTCAAGGGGGCGACGACTGAAGCTTTCTTT,CASSLVKGATTEAFF
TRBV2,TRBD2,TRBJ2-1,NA,TGTGCCAGCAGTGCTAGCGGGACCTACAATGAGCAGTTCTTC,CASSASGTYNEQFF
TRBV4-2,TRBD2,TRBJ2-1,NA,TGTGCCAGCAGTCAGACGACGGGAGGGCCTCTTGAGCAGTTCTTC,CASSQTTGGPLEQFF
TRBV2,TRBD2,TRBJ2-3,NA,TGTGCCAGCAGAAGGACTAGCGGGACCACAGATACGCAGTATTTT,CASRRTSGTTDTQYF
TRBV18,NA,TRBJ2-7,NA,TGTGCCAGCTCCCCGGTTCCATCCTACGAGCAGTACTTC,CASSPVPSYEQYF
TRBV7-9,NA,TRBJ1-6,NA,TGTGCCAGCAGCTTCTGGGGGGACGCGACTCCTAATTCACCCCTCCACTTT,CASSFWGDATPNSPLHF
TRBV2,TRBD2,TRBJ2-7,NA,TGTGCCAGTGTAGCGGGAGGGCCTTCCTACGAGCAGTACTTC,CASVAGGPSYEQYF
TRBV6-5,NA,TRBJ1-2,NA,TGTGCCAGCACCCCAGGGACTCACTATGGCTACACCTTC,CASTPGTHYGYTF
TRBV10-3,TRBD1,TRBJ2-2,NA,TGTGCCATCAGTGAGTCGACAGACAGGGCGAACACCGGGGAGCTGTTTTTT,CAISESTDRANTGELFF
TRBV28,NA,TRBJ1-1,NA,TGTGCCAGCAGTTCAGACACTGAAGCTTTCTTT,CASSSDTEAFF
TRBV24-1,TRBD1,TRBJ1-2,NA,TGTGCCACCAGTCAATGGACAGGGGATGGCTACACCTTC,CATSQWTGDGYTF
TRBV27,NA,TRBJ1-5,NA,TGTGCCAGCAGTTTTATTAGAGATCAGCCCCAGCATTTT,CASSFIRDQPQHF
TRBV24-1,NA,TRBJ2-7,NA,TGTGCCACCAGTGATTCGCGGAGGGGATTTAGAGGCTACGAGCAGTACTTC,CATSDSRRGFRGYEQYF
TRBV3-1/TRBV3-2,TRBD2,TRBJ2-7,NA,TGTGCCAGCAGTCTCGGACTAGCGGGAGAACTGTACTTC,CASSLGLAGELYF
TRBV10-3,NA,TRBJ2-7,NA,TGTGCCATCAGTTTAGAGAGTTACGAGCAGTACTTC,CAISLESYEQYF
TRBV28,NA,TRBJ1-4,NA,TGTGCCAGCAGTCCCTCCGCGGGGGGGCATGAAAAACTGTTTTTT,CASSPSAGGHEKLFF
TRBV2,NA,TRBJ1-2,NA,TGTGCCAGCAGTGTGGGGGGGTCCGGCTATGGCTACACCTTC,CASSVGGSGYGYTF
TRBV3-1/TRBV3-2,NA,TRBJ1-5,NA,TGTGCCAGCAGCGACACAGGGAATCAGCCCCAGCATTTT,CASSDTGNQPQHF